The 9 T cell receptor beta chains given below trace back to one sample, sequenced in a study of identical twins. TCRdb re-analysed the 5' RACE reads in MiXCR, keeping a single row per CDR3 protein. The table lists about 810,000 distinct CDR3 sequences, 9% to 15% of them singletons. This sample also belongs to another study, concerning yellow fever vaccine responses in identical twins.

The sample consisted of PBMCs. The receptors stem from a young woman in good health.

This clonotype was seen ten or more times. This chain links TRBV5-1 with TRBJ2-7; D gene ambiguous. Germline CDR1 SGHRS, CDR2 YFSETQ. V was cut by 0 bases and J by 3 bases, with 7 bases left in between. The CDR3 sequence is 13 residues long. The CDR3 loop is CASSLDSHYEQYF. CDR3 nucleotides: TGCGCCAGCAGCTTGGACTCCCACTACGAGCAGTACTTC.

This clonotype showed up many times. The V gene is TRBV7-9, the J gene TRBJ2-7, with a weak D call TRBD1 (6 bases). CDR1 SEHNR and CDR2 FQNEAQ come from the germline V gene (reference sequence). This CDR3 has 17 residues. The V end was cut by 6 bases, the J end by 2 bases, with 23 bases between. CDR3 DNA sequence: TGTGCCAGCAGTCTTGGGGCTCCATCACCAGGGGCCTACGAGCAGTACGTC. This codes for CASSLGAPSPGAYEQYV.

This clonotype was counted a few times. This chain uses TRBV6-5 with TRBJ1-1, with unresolved D. CDR3 size: 13 residues. Germline V gene lookup returns CDR1 MNHEY and CDR2 SVGAGI. Trimming pared 2 bases from V and 5 bases from J, leaving 9 bases between. DNA for the CDR3: TGTGCCAGCAGTTACAAGTTTACGACTGAAGCTTTCTTT. Translated, it gives CASSYKFTTEAFF.

The sample holds one count of this clonotype. The chain recombines TRBV15 with TRBJ1-1; D gene uncertain. The CDR3 loop spans 13 amino acids. The germline CDR1 and CDR2 sequences are LNHNV and YYDKDF (reference sequence). V lost 1 base and J 4 bases, leaving 7 bases between the germline ends. The CDR3: CATSRVLGTEAFF. CDR3 sequence (DNA): TGTGCCACCAGCAGAGTTTTAGGCACTGAAGCTTTCTTT.

V is TRBV5-5 and J is TRBJ2-7; tentatively, D is TRBD1 (5 bases). The CDR3 extends over 16 amino acids. The germline V and J ends were trimmed by 3 bases and 3 bases, with 19 bases remaining between them. Looked up from germline, CDR1 is SGHKS and CDR2 is YYEKEE (reference sequence). CDR3 residues: CASSSLRVLDYYEQYF. CDR3 in DNA: TGTGCCAGCAGCTCGCTCAGGGTCCTTGATTACTACGAGCAGTACTTC.

The chain links TRBV19 to TRBJ2-3; a weak D match, TRBD1 (5 bases). Germline CDR1 reads LNHDA; CDR2 reads SQIVND (reference sequence). V gave up 1 base and J gave up 8 bases, with 13 bases separating them. The CDR3 is made up of 14 amino acids. In nucleotides, the CDR3 is TGTGCCAGTAGTATAGTTCTAGATGGGGCTACGCAGTATTTT. Encoded protein: CASSIVLDGATQYF.

This clonotype was recorded a few times. This chain links TRBV20-1 with TRBJ2-2, with D perhaps matching TRBD1 or TRBD2 (6 bases each). Trimming cost V 6 bases and J 2 bases, with 19 bases left between them. Per germline, CDR1 DFQATT and CDR2 SNEGSKA (reference sequence). This CDR3 spans 16 amino acids. CDR3 coding DNA: TGCAGTGCCCCGACGCTGCCGGGGGCCAACACCGGGGAGCTGTTTTTT. This encodes CSAPTLPGANTGELFF.

Only a few counts were recorded for this clonotype. The chain recombines TRBV20-1 with TRBJ2-3, with no clear D. The V end was cut by 5 bases, the J end by 2 bases, with 5 bases between. The CDR3 runs to 11 residues. The germline CDR1 and CDR2 sequences are DFQATT and SNEGSKA (reference sequence). The CDR3 loop reads CSAWNTDTQYF. CDR3 sequence (DNA): TGCAGTGCTTGGAACACAGATACGCAGTATTTT.

This clonotype was seen at least ten times. J is TRBJ2-1 and V is TRBV11-2; 7 nucleotides match TRBD1. The CDR3 is 18 amino acids. The trim removed 2 bases at V and 2 bases at J, leaving 12 bases unmatched. Germline V gives CDR1 SGHAT, CDR2 FQNNGV. CDR3 nucleotide sequence: TGTGCCAGCAGCTTACGAGGAAGGGGGCTTGGACCCTACAATGAGCAGTTCTTC. This encodes CASSLRGRGLGPYNEQFF. Full variable domain (rest looked up from reference TRBV11-2 and TRBJ2-1): EAGVAQSPRYKIIEKRQSVAFWCNPISGHATLYWYQQILGQGPKLLIQFQNNGVVDDSQLPKDRFSAERLKGVDSTLKIQPAKLEDSAVYLCASSLRGRGLGPYNEQFFGPGTRLTVL.